The 7 T cell receptor beta chains in this list originate from one sample, sequenced in a study of technical replicates of blood from a handful of donors. Clones were read by immunoSEQ multiplex PCR, and TCRdb kept only the in-frame ones, dropping some. The sample lists some 100,000 clones, 96% occurring once. The sample consisted of T cells isolated from PBMCs. These receptors were taken from a human donor in good health.

The chain joins TRBV11-3 to TRBJ2-1; 9 nucleotides match TRBD1. Germline CDR1 and CDR2: SGHNT and YENEEA. The CDR3 contains 15 residues. V lost 4 bases to trimming and J lost 0 bases; unmatched junction nucleotides: 1. The CDR3 region has the DNA TGTGCCAGCAGCTGGGACAGGGACTCCTACAATGAGCAGTTCTTC. As protein: CASSWDRDSYNEQFF.

This sequence joins TRBV21-1 and TRBJ1-1. TRBV21-1 is a pseudogene. This CDR3 spans 15 amino acids. The CDR3 coding sequence is TGTGCCAGCAGCAAATACCCGGGGTCAGACACTGAAGCTTTCTTT. Translating it yields CASSKYPGSDTEAFF.

V gene TRBV5-1 combines with J gene TRBJ2-4; TRBD1 agrees at 8 bases. This CDR3 is built from 15 residues. J lost 12 bases, V lost 3 bases, and 14 bases had no gene match. Germline values: CDR1 SGHRS, CDR2 YFSETQ. CDR3 region: CASSSGQGQWDDQYF. CDR3 in DNA: TGCGCCAGCAGCTCCGGACAGGGCCAATGGGACGATCAGTACTTC.

The chain joins TRBV9 to TRBJ2-2; D gene unclear. Germline-derived CDR1 and CDR2 are SGDLS and YYNGEE. This CDR3 has 18 residues. The V end was cut by 4 bases, the J end by 3 bases, with 22 bases between. The CDR3 DNA reads as TGTGCCAGCAGCCCCTTCGCGGTGCCGGTCCTAGACACCGGGGAGCTGTTTTTT. Translating it yields CASSPFAVPVLDTGELFF. Complete variable domain (other parts from reference TRBV9 and TRBJ2-2): DSGVTQTPKHLITATGQRVTLRCSPRSGDLSVYWYQQSLDQGLQFLIQYYNGEERAKGNILERFSAQQFPDLHSELNLSSLELGDSALYFCASSPFAVPVLDTGELFFGEGSRLTVL.

The chain combines TRBV7-8 with TRBJ1-1; D is ambiguous. The germline V gene has CDR1 SGHVS and CDR2 FQNEAQ. The CDR3 totals 15 residues. V lost 1 base, J lost 1 base, and 10 bases lay in between. Here the CDR3 reads CASSLVYSPNTEAFF. The CDR3 DNA reads TGTGCCAGCAGCTTAGTCTACAGCCCGAACACTGAAGCTTTCTTT.

The genes are TRBV6-5 and TRBJ2-7; D is possibly TRBD2 (7 bases). CDR3 length equals 15 residues. Trimming pared 8 bases from V and 2 bases from J, leaving 19 bases between. The germline V gene encodes CDR1 MNHEY and CDR2 SVGAGI. CDR3 residues: CASGDPRGAPYEQYF. In DNA, the CDR3 is TGTGCCAGCGGAGACCCCCGGGGGGCCCCCTACGAGCAGTACTTC.

The V call is TRBV19, the J call TRBJ2-6; 8 bases are a match to TRBD1. Germline V gene lookup returns CDR1 LNHDA and CDR2 SQIVND (reference sequence). V lost 4 bases and J lost 2; bases outside the gene matches: 13. The CDR3 consists of 19 residues. The CDR3 sequence is CASSTLAMTGETGANVLTF. DNA for the CDR3: TGTGCCAGTAGTACCTTAGCTATGACAGGGGAAACTGGGGCCAACGTCCTGACTTTC.